This T cell receptor (beta chain) originates from a study of cytomegalovirus exposure and HLA in healthy donors. Remarks on this clone: The target antigen is unknown.

The germline CDR1 and CDR2 sequences are SGDLS and YYNGEE. V lost 0 bases, J lost 4 bases, and 13 bases lay in between. There are 16 residues in the CDR3. Findings of the study overall: Rarity marked most TCR sequences, yet some public TCRs occurred in many donors.

Profiling relied on immunoSEQ multiplex PCR, and the TCRdb table lists in-frame clones only, not all of them. The sample lists some 170,000 clones, around nine tenths occurring once. Sequenced input: PBMCs. The V gene is TRBV9, the J gene TRBJ2-2; a possible D gene is TRBD2 (7 bases). The receptor's source is a woman aged 25 to 39 in good health and CMV-seronegative. This chain's CDR3 is CASSVVGGGITGELFF. As DNA, the CDR3 is TGTGCCAGCAGCGTAGTAGGGGGGGGCATCACCGGGGAGCTGTTTTTT.